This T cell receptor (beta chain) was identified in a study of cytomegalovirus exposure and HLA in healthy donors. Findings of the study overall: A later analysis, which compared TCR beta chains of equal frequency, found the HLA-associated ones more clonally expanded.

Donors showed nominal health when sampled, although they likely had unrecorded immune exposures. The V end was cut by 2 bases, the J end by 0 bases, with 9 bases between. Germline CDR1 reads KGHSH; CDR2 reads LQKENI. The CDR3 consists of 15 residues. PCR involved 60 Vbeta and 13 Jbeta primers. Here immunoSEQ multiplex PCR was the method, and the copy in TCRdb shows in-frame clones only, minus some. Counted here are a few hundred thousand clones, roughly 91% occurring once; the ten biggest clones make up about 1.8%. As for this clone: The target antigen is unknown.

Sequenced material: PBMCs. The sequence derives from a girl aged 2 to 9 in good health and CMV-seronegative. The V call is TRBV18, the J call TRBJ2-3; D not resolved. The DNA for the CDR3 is TGTGCCAGCTCACCAGCCAGGATCAGCACAGATACGCAGTATTTT. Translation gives CASSPARISTDTQYF. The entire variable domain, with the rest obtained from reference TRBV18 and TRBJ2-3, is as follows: NAGVMQNPRHLVRRRGQEARLRCSPMKGHSHVYWYRQLPEEGLKFMVYLQKENIIDESGMPKERFSAEFPKEGPSILRIQQVVRGDSAAYFCASSPARISTDTQYFGPGTRLTVL.